This T cell receptor (beta chain) was found in a study of shared clonotypes between healthy human individuals. Findings and limits, study-wide: Sampling was confined to blood; repertoires within tissues likely differ.

Profiled with immunoSEQ multiplex PCR; TCRdb holds only in-frame clones, not every one. The sample carries around 1 million clones, approximately 80% recorded once. V was trimmed by 5 bases and J by 4 bases, leaving 15 bases between them. This CDR3 has 15 residues. Per the germline V gene, CDR1 is MDHEN and CDR2 is SYDVKM. Comments on this clone: The target antigen is unknown.

The sample consisted of memory CD4+ T cells sorted from blood. Specified subset: CD45RA-negative fraction. This chain uses TRBV28 with TRBJ1-5; perhaps TRBD1 as D (5 bases). The clonotype comes from a man in his late teens or twenties in good health. CDR3 protein: CASSLPGAENQPQHF. CDR3 in DNA: TGTGCCAGCAGTCTCCCCGGGGCGGAGAATCAGCCCCAGCATTTT. Using reference TRBV28 and TRBJ1-5 for the parts outside the CDR3, the full variable domain is DVKVTQSSRYLVKRTGEKVFLECVQDMDHENMFWYRQDPGLGLRLIYFSYDVKMKEKGDIPEGYSVSREKKERFSLILESASTNQTSMYLCASSLPGAENQPQHFGDGTRLSIL.